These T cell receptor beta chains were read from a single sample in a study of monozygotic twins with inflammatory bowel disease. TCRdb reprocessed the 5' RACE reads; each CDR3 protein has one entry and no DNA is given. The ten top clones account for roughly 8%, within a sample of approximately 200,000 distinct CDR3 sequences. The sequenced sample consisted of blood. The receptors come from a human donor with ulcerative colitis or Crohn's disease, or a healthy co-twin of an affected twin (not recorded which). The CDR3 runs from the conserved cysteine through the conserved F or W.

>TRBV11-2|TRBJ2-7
CASSLAQPGYEQYF
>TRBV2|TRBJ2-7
CASIGPSSWYEQYF
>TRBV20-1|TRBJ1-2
CSASWTTGAYGYTF
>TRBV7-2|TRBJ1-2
CASRQGGSFNYGYTF
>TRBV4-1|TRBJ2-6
CASSQDPGGANVLTF
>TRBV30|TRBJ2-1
CAYSGLAGYNEQFF
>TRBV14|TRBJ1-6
CASSQLTPGGNSPLHF
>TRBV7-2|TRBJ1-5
CASSLSRLDQPQHF
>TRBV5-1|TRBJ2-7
CASSPRAQGYEQYF
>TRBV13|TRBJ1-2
CASSSDRDYGYTF
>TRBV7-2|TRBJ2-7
CASSLAAGGPYEQYF
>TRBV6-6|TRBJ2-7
CASTSGGPTNEQFF
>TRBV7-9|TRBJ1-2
CASSLNHPGSGYGYTF
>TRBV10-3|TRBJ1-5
CAISEGGYSNQPQHF
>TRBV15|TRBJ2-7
CATSRDRGFPEQYF
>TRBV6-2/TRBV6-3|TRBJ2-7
CASSQGGEQYF
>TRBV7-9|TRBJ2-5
CASSLEHIETQYF
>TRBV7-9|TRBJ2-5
CASSLVHMGLFQETQYF
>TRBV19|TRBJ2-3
CASSRIDRVGTDTQYF
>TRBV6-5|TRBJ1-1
CASRRTALLEAFF
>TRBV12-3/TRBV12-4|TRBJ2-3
CASSFRTRGLRGTDTQYF
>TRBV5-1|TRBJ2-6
CASSLGLPTGANVLTF
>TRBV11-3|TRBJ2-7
CASSLRDDSYEQYF
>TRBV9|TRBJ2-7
CASSVAPDRGYEQYF
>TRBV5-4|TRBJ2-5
CASSLAGGSQYF
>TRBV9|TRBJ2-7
CASSVGAGFSSYEQYF
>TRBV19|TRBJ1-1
CASSIRRQAFF
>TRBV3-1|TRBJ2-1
CASSRGHQSEQFF
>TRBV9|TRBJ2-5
CASSVGPGLAGGQETQYF
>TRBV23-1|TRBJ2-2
CASSTGTAPGELFF
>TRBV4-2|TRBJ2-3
CASSPLGITDTQYF
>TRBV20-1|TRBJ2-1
CSARRTSLTEQFF
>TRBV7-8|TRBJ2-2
CASSPVTNTGELFF
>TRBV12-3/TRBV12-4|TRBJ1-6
CASSLTRQDSPLHF
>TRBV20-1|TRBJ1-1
CSPPSNTEAFF
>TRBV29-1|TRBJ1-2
CSVEVFQGGYTF
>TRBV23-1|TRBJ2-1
CASSQRRVGDRVNNEQFF
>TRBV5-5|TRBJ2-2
CASSLRLAAGELFF
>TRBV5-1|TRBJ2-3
CASSDNPASDTQYF
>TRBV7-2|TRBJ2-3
CASSFSGMVADTQYF
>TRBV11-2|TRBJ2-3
CASSLDLISGGVTDTQYF
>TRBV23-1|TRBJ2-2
CASSHDGTGLNTGELFF